This T cell receptor (beta chain) was observed in a study of T cell changes during pregnancy in multiple sclerosis. Trimming took 3 bases from V and 3 from J; bases not matched to a gene: 4. This CDR3 is built from 16 residues. The germline V gene has CDR1 LGHNA and CDR2 YSLEER. The data were produced by immunoSEQ multiplex PCR, yet TCRdb's version contains in-frame clones alone and is incomplete. The sample gives 35,000 to 40,000 clones, approximately 90% of which show up once; 5.5% to 7.5% is in the top ten. The chain couples TRBV4-3 to TRBJ2-7; 14 bases line up with TRBD2. This receptor was identified in a female donor with multiple sclerosis, enrolled in a pregnancy study. The source was CD8+ T cells from peripheral blood mononuclear cells, collected in the third trimester of pregnancy. CDR3 region: CASSQGLAGVYYEQYF. CDR3 sequence (DNA): TGCGCCAGCAGCCAGGGACTAGCGGGGGTTTACTACGAGCAGTACTTC.